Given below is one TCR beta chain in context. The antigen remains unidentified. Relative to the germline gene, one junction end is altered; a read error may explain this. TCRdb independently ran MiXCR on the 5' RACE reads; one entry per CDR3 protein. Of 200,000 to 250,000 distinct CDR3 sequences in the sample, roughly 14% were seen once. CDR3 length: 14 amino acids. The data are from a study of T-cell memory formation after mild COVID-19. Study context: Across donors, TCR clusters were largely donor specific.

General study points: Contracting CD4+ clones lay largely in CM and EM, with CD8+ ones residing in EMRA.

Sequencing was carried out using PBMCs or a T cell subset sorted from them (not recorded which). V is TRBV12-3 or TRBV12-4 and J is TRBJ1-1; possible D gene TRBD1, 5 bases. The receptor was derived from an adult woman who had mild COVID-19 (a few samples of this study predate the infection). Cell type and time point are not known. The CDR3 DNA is TGTGCCAGCAGTTCGACAGCCATGAACACTGAAGCCTTCTTT. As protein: CASSSTAMNTEAFF.